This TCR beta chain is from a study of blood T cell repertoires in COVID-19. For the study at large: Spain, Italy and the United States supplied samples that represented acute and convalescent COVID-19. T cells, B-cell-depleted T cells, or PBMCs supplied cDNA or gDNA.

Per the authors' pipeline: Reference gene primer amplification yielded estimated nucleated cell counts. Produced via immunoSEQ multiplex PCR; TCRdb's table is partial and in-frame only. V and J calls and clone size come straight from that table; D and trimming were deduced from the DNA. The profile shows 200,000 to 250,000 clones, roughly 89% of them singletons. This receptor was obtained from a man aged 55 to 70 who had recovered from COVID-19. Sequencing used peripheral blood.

The CDR3 spells CASSRNGGGNSPLHF. The CDR3 nucleotides are TGTGCCAGCAGCCGGAACGGGGGGGGGAATTCACCCCTCCACTTT. This sequence joins TRBV7-3 and TRBJ1-6; D possibly corresponds to TRBD1 (5 bases). The CDR3 extends over 15 amino acids. Trimming removed 5 bases from V and 7 bases from J, with 15 bases in between. Germline CDR1 reads SGHTA; CDR2 reads FQGTGA.